This T cell receptor (beta chain) derives from a study of beta chain features in type 1 diabetes. Study information: Patient and healthy donor groups were alike in age, gender and cell yields. Examination spanned approximately 110 million sorted cells from all samples.

The single heparinised draw taken from each donor contained around 100 mL of blood on average. Study observations and caveats: Naive, central memory and regulatory TCRB repertoires appeared more similar among patients than healthy donors.

The whole isolated RNA underwent reverse transcription, so sequencing captured expressed TCRB transcripts. Generated by immunoSEQ multiplex PCR, the TCRdb table keeps only in-frame clones and is missing some. This table holds under 300,000 clones, 25% to 30% found once. Comment on this clone: The antigen is undetermined.

The clonotype was recovered from a man aged 30-40 years in good health. Material for sequencing was central memory CD4+ T cells from blood.

The DNA of the CDR3 is TGTGCCAGCAGCGCACAGGGGGACACTGAAGCTTTCTTT. Its protein product is CASSAQGDTEAFF. This chain uses TRBV7-9 with TRBJ1-1; 8 bases match TRBD1. The CDR3 length is 13 residues. V shed 5 bases and J 3 bases; nucleotides not matched to a gene: 2. Germline V gene lookup returns CDR1 SEHNR and CDR2 FQNEAQ (reference sequence).